The T cell receptor beta chain described here comes from a study of blood T cell repertoires in COVID-19. Looking at the study overall: Material from acute and convalescent COVID-19 was sourced from the United States, Italy and Spain. PBMCs, B-cell-depleted T cells, or T cells were the source of the cDNA or gDNA that made up the material.

How the authors handled the data: Estimates of nucleated cell counts were drawn from the amplification of reference gene primers. The assay was immunoSEQ multiplex PCR, and TCRdb's table has in-frame clones only and misses some. V and J calls and clone size are as listed in that table; D and trimming were resolved from the DNA. The sample lists 40,000 to 60,000 clones; around 85% were seen once. The CDR3 covers 12 residues. Trimming pared 4 bases from V and 1 base from J, leaving 4 bases between. Germline lookup yields CDR1 SGHAT and CDR2 FQDESV (reference sequence). This chain uses TRBV11-1 with TRBJ2-5, with D unclear. This TCR derives from a woman aged 55-75 years with acute or convalescent COVID-19. The source material was peripheral blood. The CDR3 DNA reads TGTGCCAGCAGCTCACTCCAAGAGACCCAGTACTTC. It yields the protein CASSSLQETQYF.